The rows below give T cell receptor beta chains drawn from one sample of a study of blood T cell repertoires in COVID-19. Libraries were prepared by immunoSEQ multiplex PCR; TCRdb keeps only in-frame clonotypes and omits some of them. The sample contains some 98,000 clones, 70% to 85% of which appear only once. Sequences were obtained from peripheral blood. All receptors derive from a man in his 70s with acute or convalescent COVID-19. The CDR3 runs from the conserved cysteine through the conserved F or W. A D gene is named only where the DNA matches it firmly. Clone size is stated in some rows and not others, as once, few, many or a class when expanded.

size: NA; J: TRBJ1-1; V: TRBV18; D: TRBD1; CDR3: CASSLFDRDTEAFF; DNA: TGTGCCAGCTCATTATTTGACAGGGACACTGAAGCTTTCTTT
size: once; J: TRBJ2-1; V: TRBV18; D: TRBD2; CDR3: CASSPQLAGGLDEQFF; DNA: TGTGCCAGCTCACCACAGTTAGCGGGAGGGCTCGATGAGCAGTTCTTC
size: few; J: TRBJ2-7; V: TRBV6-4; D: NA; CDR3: CASSLLHRGTPARRSYEQYF; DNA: TGTGCCAGCAGTCTCCTTCATCGGGGGACTCCAGCCCGGAGATCCTACGAGCAGTACTTC
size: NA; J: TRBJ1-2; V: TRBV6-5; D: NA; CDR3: CASSSYRSNYGYTF; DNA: TGTGCCAGCAGTTCTTACAGGTCTAACTATGGCTACACCTTC
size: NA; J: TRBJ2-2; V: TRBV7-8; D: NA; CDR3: CASNFAVLVGTGELFF; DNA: TGTGCCAGCAATTTTGCGGTACTAGTTGGCACCGGGGAGCTGTTTTTT
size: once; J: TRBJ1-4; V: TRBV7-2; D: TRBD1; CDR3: CASSKDRATNEKLFF; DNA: TGTGCCAGCAGCAAGGACAGGGCAACTAATGAAAAACTGTTTTTT
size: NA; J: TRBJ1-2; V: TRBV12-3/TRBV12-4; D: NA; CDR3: CASSLRQYGYTF; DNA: TGTGCCAGCAGTTTAAGACAGTATGGCTACACCTTC
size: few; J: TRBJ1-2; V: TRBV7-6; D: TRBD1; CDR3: CASSASTGVNYGYTF; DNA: TGTGCCAGCAGTGCATCGACAGGGGTTAACTATGGCTACACCTTC
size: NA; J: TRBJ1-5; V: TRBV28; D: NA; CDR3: CASSPHRGQPDQPQHF; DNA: TGTGCCAGCAGTCCACACCGAGGACAACCAGATCAGCCCCAGCATTTT
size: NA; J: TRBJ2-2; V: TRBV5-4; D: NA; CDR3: CASSARTGTFNTGELFF; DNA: TGTGCCAGCAGCGCCAGAACCGGGACTTTCAACACCGGGGAGCTGTTTTTT
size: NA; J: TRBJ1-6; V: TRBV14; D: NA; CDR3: CASRTQGSNSPLHF; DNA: TGTGCCAGCAGAACCCAGGGTAGTAATTCACCCCTCCACTTT
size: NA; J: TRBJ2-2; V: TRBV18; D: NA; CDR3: CASSPFSRGTGELFF; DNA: TGTGCCAGCTCACCATTTTCCAGGGGCACCGGGGAGCTGTTTTTT
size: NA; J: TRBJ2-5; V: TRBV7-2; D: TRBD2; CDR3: CASSLRGSGVGETQYF; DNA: TGTGCCAGCAGCTTGCGCGGTAGCGGGGTGGGGGAGACCCAGTACTTC
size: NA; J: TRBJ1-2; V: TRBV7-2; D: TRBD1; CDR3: CAEGTGGSNGYTF; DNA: TGTGCGGAGGGTACAGGGGGCTCGAATGGCTACACCTTC
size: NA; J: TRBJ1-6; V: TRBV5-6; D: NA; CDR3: CASSYFTSDSPLHF; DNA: TGTGCCAGCAGCTATTTTACTTCGGATTCACCCCTCCACTTT
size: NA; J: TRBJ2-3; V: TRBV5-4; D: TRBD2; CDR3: CASSLTASGASRGTDTQYF; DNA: TGTGCCAGCAGCTTGACGGCTAGCGGGGCCTCACGCGGCACAGATACGCAGTATTTT
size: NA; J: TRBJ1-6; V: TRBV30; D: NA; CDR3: CAWNRQGNSPLHF; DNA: TGTGCCTGGAACCGGCAGGGTAATTCACCCCTCCACTTT
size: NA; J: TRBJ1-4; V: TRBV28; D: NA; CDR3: CASSFPGRHRSVELFF; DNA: TGTGCCAGCAGTTTCCCGGGGAGACATCGGAGTGTAGAACTGTTTTTT
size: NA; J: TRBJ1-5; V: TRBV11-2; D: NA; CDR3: CASSLGGQINQPQHF; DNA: TGTGCCAGCAGCTTAGGGGGGCAGATCAATCAGCCCCAGCATTTT
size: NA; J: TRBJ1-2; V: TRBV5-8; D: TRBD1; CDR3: CASRTDRVGGYTF; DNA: TGTGCCAGCAGAACGGACAGGGTCGGTGGCTACACCTTC
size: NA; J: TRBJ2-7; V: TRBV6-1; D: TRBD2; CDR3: CASSESYRLAGEGEQYF; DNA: TGTGCCAGCAGTGAAAGTTATCGACTAGCGGGAGAAGGAGAGCAGTACTTC
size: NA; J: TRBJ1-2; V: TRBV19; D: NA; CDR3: CASSIATGLYGYTF; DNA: TGTGCCAGTAGTATAGCCACAGGCCTCTATGGCTACACCTTC
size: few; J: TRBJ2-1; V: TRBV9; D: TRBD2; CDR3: CASSPPAKGTSGESNEQFF; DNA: TGTGCCAGCAGCCCCCCCGCGAAGGGGACTAGCGGGGAGAGCAATGAGCAGTTCTTC
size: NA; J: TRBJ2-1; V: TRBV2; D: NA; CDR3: CASKISRFYNEQFF; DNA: TGTGCCAGCAAGATTAGCAGATTCTACAATGAGCAGTTCTTC
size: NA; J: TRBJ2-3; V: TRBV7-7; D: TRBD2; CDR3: CASSRTSGSTDTQYF; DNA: TGTGCTAGCAGCCGGACTAGCGGTAGCACAGATACGCAGTATTTT
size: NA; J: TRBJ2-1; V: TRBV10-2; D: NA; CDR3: CASSGQYNEQFF; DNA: TGCGCCAGCAGTGGACAGTACAATGAGCAGTTCTTC
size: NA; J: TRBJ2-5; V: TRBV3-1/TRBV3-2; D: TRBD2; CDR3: CPGGDLKETQYF; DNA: TGCCCCGGGGGGGACTTAAAAGAGACCCAGTACTTC
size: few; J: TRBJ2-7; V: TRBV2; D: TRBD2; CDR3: CASSVSLTSGPYEQYF; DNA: TGTGCCAGCAGTGTCAGTTTAACTAGCGGACCCTACGAGCAGTACTTC
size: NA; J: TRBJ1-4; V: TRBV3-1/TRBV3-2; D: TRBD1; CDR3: CASNDRGRRGTNEKLFF; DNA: TGTGCCAGCAATGACAGGGGACGAAGAGGAACTAATGAAAAACTGTTTTTT
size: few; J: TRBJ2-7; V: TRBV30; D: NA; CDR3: CAWSAQAYEQYF; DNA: TGTGCCTGGAGCGCTCAGGCGTACGAGCAGTACTTC
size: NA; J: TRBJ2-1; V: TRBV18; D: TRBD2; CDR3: CASSPEPVGGDEQFF; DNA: TGTGCCAGCTCACCAGAACCGGTGGGGGGGGATGAGCAGTTCTTC
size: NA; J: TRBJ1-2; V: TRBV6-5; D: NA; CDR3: CASSKDRDGYGYTF; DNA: TGTGCCAGCAGCAAAGACAGAGATGGTTATGGCTACACCTTC
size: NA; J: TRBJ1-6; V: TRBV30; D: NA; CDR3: CAWSVSSGYNSPLHF; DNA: TGTGCCTGGAGTGTGTCTTCAGGGTATAATTCACCCCTCCACTTT
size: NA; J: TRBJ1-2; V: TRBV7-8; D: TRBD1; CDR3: CASSPAARDRGYGYTF; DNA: TGTGCCAGCAGCCCAGCTGCCCGGGACAGGGGCTATGGCTACACCTTC
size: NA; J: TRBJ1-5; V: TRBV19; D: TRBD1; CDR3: CASSVSQNRGFNQPQHF; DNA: TGTGCCAGTAGTGTGAGTCAAAACAGGGGGTTCAATCAGCCCCAGCATTTT
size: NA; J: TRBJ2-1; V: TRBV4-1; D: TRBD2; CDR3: CASSQALAGTSYNEQFF; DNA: TGCGCCAGCAGCCAAGCTTTAGCCGGGACTAGCTACAATGAGCAGTTCTTC
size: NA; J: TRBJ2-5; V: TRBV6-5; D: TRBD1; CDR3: CASSTGGSETQYF; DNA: TGTGCCAGCAGTACAGGGGGCTCAGAGACCCAGTACTTC
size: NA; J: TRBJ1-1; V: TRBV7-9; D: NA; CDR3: CASSAIVEAFF; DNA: TGTGCCAGCAGCGCGATAGTTGAAGCTTTCTTT
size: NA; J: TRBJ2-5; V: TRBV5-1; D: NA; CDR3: CASTVVGGDSETQYF; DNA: TGCGCCAGCACCGTGGTGGGGGGTGATTCGGAGACCCAGTACTTC
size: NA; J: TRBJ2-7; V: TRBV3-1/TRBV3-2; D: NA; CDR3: CASSFEGAEQYF; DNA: TGTGCCAGCAGCTTCGAGGGTGCCGAGCAGTACTTC
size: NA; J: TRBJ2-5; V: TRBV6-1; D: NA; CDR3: CASSDRGQETQYF; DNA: TGTGCCAGCAGTGACAGGGGACAAGAGACCCAGTACTTC
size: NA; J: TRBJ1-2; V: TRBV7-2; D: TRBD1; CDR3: CASTPPGQSLSGYTF; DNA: TGTGCCAGCACCCCACCGGGACAGTCATTATCTGGCTACACCTTC
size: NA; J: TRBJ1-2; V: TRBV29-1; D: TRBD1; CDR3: CSVPRGPSNYGYTF; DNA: TGCAGCGTTCCCAGGGGGCCGTCTAACTATGGCTACACCTTC
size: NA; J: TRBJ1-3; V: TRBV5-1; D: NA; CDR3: CASSLVESSGNTIYF; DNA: TGCGCCAGCAGCTTGGTAGAGAGCTCTGGAAACACCATATATTTT
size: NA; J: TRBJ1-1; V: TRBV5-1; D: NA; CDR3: CASSADSMNTEAFF; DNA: TGCGCCAGCAGCGCGGACAGTATGAACACTGAAGCTTTCTTT
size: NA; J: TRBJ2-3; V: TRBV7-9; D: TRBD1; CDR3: CASTDEQGARWADTQYF; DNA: TGTGCCAGCACGGACGAACAGGGGGCGCGGTGGGCAGATACGCAGTATTTT
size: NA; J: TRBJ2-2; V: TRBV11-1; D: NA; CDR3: CASRLSRGTGELFF; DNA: TGTGCCAGCAGGTTAAGCCGGGGGACCGGGGAGCTGTTTTTT
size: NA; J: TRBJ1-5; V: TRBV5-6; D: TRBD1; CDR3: CASSATGVQPQHF; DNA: TGTGCCAGCAGCGCGACAGGGGTTCAGCCCCAGCATTTT
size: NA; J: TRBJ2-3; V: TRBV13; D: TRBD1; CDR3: CASSQTGSDTQYF; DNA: TGTGCCAGCAGCCAGACAGGGTCAGATACGCAGTATTTT
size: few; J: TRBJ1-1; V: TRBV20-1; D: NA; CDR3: CSAVGETEAFF; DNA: TGCAGTGCTGTCGGGGAGACTGAAGCTTTCTTT
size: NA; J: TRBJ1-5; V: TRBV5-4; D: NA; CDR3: CASSLDINQPQHF; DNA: TGTGCCAGCAGCTTGGACATAAATCAGCCCCAGCATTTT
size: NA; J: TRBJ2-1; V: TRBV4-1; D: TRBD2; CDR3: CASSLRTSGGTYNEQFF; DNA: TGCGCCAGCAGCCTACGGACTAGCGGAGGGACTTACAATGAGCAGTTCTTC
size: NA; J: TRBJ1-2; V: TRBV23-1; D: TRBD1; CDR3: CASSQSTGEGYTF; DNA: TGCGCCAGCAGTCAATCGACAGGGGAAGGCTACACCTTC
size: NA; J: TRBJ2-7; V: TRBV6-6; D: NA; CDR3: CASSKGWGPYEQYF; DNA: TGTGCCAGCAGCAAGGGTTGGGGGCCCTACGAGCAGTACTTC
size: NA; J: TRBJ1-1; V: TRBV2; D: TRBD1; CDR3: CASSLQTGDFATEAFF; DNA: TGTGCCAGCTCCCTTCAGACAGGGGATTTTGCCACTGAAGCTTTCTTT
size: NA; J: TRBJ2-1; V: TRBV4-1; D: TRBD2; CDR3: CASSQPLAGEVNEQFF; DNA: TGCGCCAGCAGCCAGCCCCTAGCGGGAGAGGTTAATGAGCAGTTCTTC